The present entry profiles one T cell receptor (beta chain) with its context. As yet, its antigen is unknown. UMI-labeled TRB cDNA libraries were prepared by 5' RACE. One entry per CDR3 protein, without DNA, is what TCRdb gives after re-calling the 5' RACE reads. Its table records 45,000 to 75,000 distinct CDR3 sequences. The data are from a study of CXCR3-negative and CXCR3-positive naive CD8 T cells. Study results and caveats: Naive CXCR3-positive and CXCR3-negative cells shared similar TRBV-TRBJ usage, unlike memory cells.

Sorting was done in triplicate for each CD8+ T cell subset (roughly 320,000 cells each). The sequenced material came from naive CXCR3- CD8+ T cells from blood. Subset described: CD45RO-CCR7+CD27+CD95- naive CD8+ T cells lacking CXCR3 (TNR3-). The sequence was obtained from a human donor in good health. Some clones in this sample may be carry-over from other donors' samples.

The CDR3 loop is CASLSGIPYSPLHF. The chain employs TRBV28 and TRBJ1-6; TCRdb calls TRBD1, which cannot be checked without DNA. The germline CDR1 and CDR2 sequences are MDHEN and SYDVKM. The CDR3 has 14 amino acids.